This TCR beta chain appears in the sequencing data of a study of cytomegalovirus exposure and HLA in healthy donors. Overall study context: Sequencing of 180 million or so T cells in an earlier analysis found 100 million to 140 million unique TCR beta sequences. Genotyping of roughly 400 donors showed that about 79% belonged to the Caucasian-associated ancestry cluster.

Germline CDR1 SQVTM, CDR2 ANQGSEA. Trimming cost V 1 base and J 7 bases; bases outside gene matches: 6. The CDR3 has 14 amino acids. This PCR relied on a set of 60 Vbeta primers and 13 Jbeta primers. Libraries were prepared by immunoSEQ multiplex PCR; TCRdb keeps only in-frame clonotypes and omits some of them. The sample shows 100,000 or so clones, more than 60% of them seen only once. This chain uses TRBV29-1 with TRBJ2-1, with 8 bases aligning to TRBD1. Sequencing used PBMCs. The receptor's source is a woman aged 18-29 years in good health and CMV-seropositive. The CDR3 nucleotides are TGCAGCGTTGAAGGGCAGGGGGCTGTAAATGAGCAGTTCTTC. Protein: CSVEGQGAVNEQFF.